This entry features one TCR beta chain sequence. Its antigen is currently unknown. This sample is drawn from a study of T cell responses to AZD1222 COVID-19 vaccine. The study's findings and limits: There were repertoire samples only from the period after the peak T cell response. The number of AZD1222 recipients seropositive at baseline was only five or six. It should be noted that donors were predominantly white British and more often female, and clonal diversity was possibly underestimated.

J gave up 7 bases and V 8 bases, and 5 bases lay outside the gene matches. This CDR3 spans 13 amino acids. The germline gives CDR1 MNHEY, CDR2 SVGAGI. TCRdb's table, derived via immunoSEQ multiplex PCR, lists solely in-frame clones and lacks some. The table records roughly 120,000 clones, 87% of them present only once. The chain carries TRBV6-5 and TRBJ1-6, with TRBD1 matching 7 bases. The receptor's source is an adult in good health. The sequences come from peripheral blood, collected on day 0 of AZD1222 vaccination. CDR3 sequence: CASLGQTNSPLHF. The CDR3 nucleotides read TGTGCCAGCCTGGGACAGACCAATTCACCCCTCCACTTT.